The following is a T cell receptor (beta chain) sequence with its context. The CDR3 contains 12 residues. V dropped 1 base and J dropped 4 bases, with 2 bases sitting between them. The germline V gene encodes CDR1 LNHNV and CDR2 YYDKDF (reference sequence). This entry is derived from a study of early T cells in non-severe SARS-CoV-2 infection. TCRdb called the 5' RACE reads again in MiXCR, with one record for every CDR3 protein. The table lists over 85,000 distinct CDR3 sequences, over 10% of them singletons. The rearrangement uses TRBV15 and TRBJ1-3; no firm D call. This receptor was obtained from an adult who was a healthcare worker with PCR-confirmed SARS-CoV-2 infection or an uninfected control (not recorded which). Sequenced: whole blood. CDR3 DNA: TGTGCCACCAGCAGAGTCGGAAACACCATATATTTT. This translates into CATSRVGNTIYF.